These 22 T cell receptor beta chains came from one sample sequenced in a study of blood T cells in healthy people across ages. A second PCR, run for roughly 7 to 11 cycles, used a sample-barcoded 5' primer plus a J-beta primer mix. MiXCR, applied by TCRdb to the 5' RACE reads, yields one record per CDR3 protein. The data contain around 1,500,000 distinct CDR3 sequences, 28% of them singletons. The specimen sequenced was blood. The receptors here all came from a woman aged 25 to 45 in good health.

A remark on this clonotype: A read error may account for a junction end that differs from germline. The chain carries TRBV7-9 and TRBJ2-7; possibly TRBD1 for D (8 bases). The CDR3 extends over 15 amino acids. Germline-derived CDR1 and CDR2 are SEHNR and FQNEAQ (reference sequence). The CDR3, as DNA: TGCGCCAACACCAGAGACAGGGGAGGGACTGACGAGCAGTACTTC. This codes for CANTRDRGGTDEQYF.

This chain connects TRBV28 to TRBJ2-7; 8 positions match TRBD2. Unmatched junction bases numbered 15, after V lost 3 bases and J lost 5 bases. CDR1 and CDR2 from the germline V gene are MDHEN and SYDVKM. The CDR3 has 17 amino acids. This CDR3 is CASSFSLGTRMFHEQYF. Here the CDR3 DNA reads TGTGCCAGCAGTTTCAGCCTCGGGACTAGGATGTTCCACGAGCAGTACTTC.

This chain joins TRBV15 and TRBJ2-4; a possible D gene is TRBD2 (6 bases). The J call may be in error: the DNA end matches TRBJ2-7 better. CDR1 is LNHNV, CDR2 YYDKDF, per germline (reference sequence). The CDR3 length is 16 residues. The CDR3 coding sequence is TGTGCCACCAGCAGGATGGGCCCGGAGGGGAACTACGAGCAGTACTTC. This encodes CATSRMGPEGNYEQYF.

This clonotype was picked up a small number of times. In DNA, the CDR3 is TGTGCCTGCCAGCGGGAGGGCCCCTACAATGAGCAGTTCTTC. Residues: CACQREGPYNEQFF. The chain has TRBV12-3 or TRBV12-4 and TRBJ2-1; TRBD2 agrees at 10 bases. The CDR3 has 14 amino acids. Unmatched junction bases numbered 6, after V lost 11 bases and J lost 2 bases.

This clonotype was seen a few times. CDR3 coding DNA: TGTGCCAGCAGTGAAGATTGGGTGGCCAACGTCCTGACTTTC. This sequence encodes CASSEDWVANVLTF. V usage is TRBV2 and J usage is TRBJ2-6; D gene uncertain. This CDR3 has 14 residues. V was shortened by 1 base and J by 6 bases, with 7 bases between the two germline ends. CDR1 and CDR2 (germline): SNHLY, FYNNEI.

A remark on this clonotype: One base away lies a much larger clone, so this may be a sequencing read error. The CDR3, as DNA: TGTGCCAGCAGCTTATCTACGACAGGCCAAGAGATCCAGTACTTC. Residues: CASSLSTTGQEIQYF. The rearrangement joins TRBV7-2 to TRBJ2-5; weak D call: TRBD1 (6 bases). From germline, CDR1 is SGHTA and CDR2 FQGNSA. The CDR3 totals 15 residues.

This clonotype has a handful of counts. The chain carries TRBV12-3 or TRBV12-4 and TRBJ1-4, with a tentative D call TRBD1 (5 bases). The V end was cut by 3 bases, the J end by 0 bases, with 11 bases between. The CDR3 totals 16 residues. CDR3 in DNA: TGTGCCAGCAGTTTGCGGACACCCGCAACTAATGAAAAACTGTTTTTT. Translating gives CASSLRTPATNEKLFF.

This clonotype appeared many times. The V call is TRBV7-7, the J call TRBJ2-1, with a weak D call TRBD2 (6 bases). CDR1 is SSHAT and CDR2 is FNYEAQ in the germline V gene (reference sequence). V dropped 4 bases and J dropped 7 bases, with 11 bases sitting between them. This CDR3 has 13 amino acids. Here the CDR3 reads CASSWTIGNEQFF. The CDR3 DNA sequence: TGTGCCAGCAGCTGGACTATTGGGAATGAGCAGTTCTTC.

This clonotype was seen a few times. V gene TRBV20-1 combines with J gene TRBJ2-1; 14 bases map to TRBD2. Germline lookup yields CDR1 DFQATT and CDR2 SNEGSKA (reference sequence). The CDR3 is made up of 16 amino acids. Trimming at V came to 3 bases and at J to 5 bases, leaving 6 bases not matched to a gene. The CDR3 reads CSASRLAGGRHNEQFF. CDR3 coding DNA: TGCAGTGCTAGTCGACTAGCGGGAGGGAGGCACAATGAGCAGTTCTTC.

This clonotype has a handful of counts. The chain couples TRBV12-5 to TRBJ2-5; D remains unclear. Germline CDR1 LGHNT, CDR2 FRNRAP. This CDR3 contains 16 residues. Trimming left V 1 base short and J 2 bases short, with 14 bases between. CDR3 sequence (DNA): TGTGCTAGTGGTTTGGGGATCAACTACGCTCAAGAGACCCAGTACTTC. This gives the protein CASGLGINYAQETQYF.

This clonotype has just a few counts. This chain uses TRBV20-1 with TRBJ2-5; D unclear. Trimming shortened V by 5 bases and J by 5 bases, and 12 bases separated the two germline ends. The V gene's germline CDR1 is DFQATT and CDR2 SNEGSKA (reference sequence). CDR3 length: 12 amino acids. In nucleotides, the CDR3 is TGCAGTGCTTGGTCCGGTGGGGAGACCCAGTACTTC. Translated, it gives CSAWSGGETQYF.

This clonotype was counted ten times or more. The CDR3 sequence: CASSQASGANTQYF. For the CDR3, the DNA is TGTGCCAGCAGCCAAGCTAGCGGGGCAAATACGCAGTATTTT. The rearrangement joins TRBV14 to TRBJ2-3; 9 positions match TRBD2. This CDR3 spans 14 amino acids. V gave up 1 base and J gave up 7 bases; unmatched junction bases: 3. Per the germline V gene, CDR1 is SGHDN and CDR2 is FVKESK.

Details on this clonotype: This may be a read error: a much more frequent sequence differs by one nucleotide. V usage is TRBV6-5 and J usage is TRBJ1-1, with TRBD1 as a possible D gene (5 bases). The CDR3 is 16 residues long. Between the trimmed V and J ends, which lost 6 bases and 4 bases, there was a span of 21 bases. Germline assignment: CDR1 MNHEY and CDR2 SVGAGI. CDR3 coding DNA: TGTGCCAGCAGCCCTAGCCCGGGTAAGGGGTCCACTGAAGCTTTCTTT. Translating it yields CASSPSPGKGSTEAFF.

The rearrangement uses TRBV14 and TRBJ1-3; D gene unclear. The CDR3 runs 13 residues. V was pared by 0 bases and J by 7 bases, with 7 bases between. In germline, CDR1 is SGHDN, CDR2 FVKESK. CDR3 region: CASSQDVRNTIYF. In DNA, the CDR3 is TGTGCCAGCAGCCAAGATGTGAGGAACACCATATATTTT.

The chain recombines TRBV6-1 with TRBJ2-1, with 12 bases fitting TRBD2. The CDR3 contains 16 residues. With V trimmed by 3 bases and J by 7 bases, 7 bases remained unmatched. Germline V CDR1 and CDR2: MNHNS, SASEGT. The CDR3: CASSDKTSGRRNEQFF. The DNA for the CDR3 is TGTGCCAGCAGTGACAAGACTAGCGGGAGACGGAATGAGCAGTTCTTC.

The chain carries TRBV12-3 or TRBV12-4 and TRBJ1-1; no reliable D call. This CDR3 spans 13 amino acids. V was trimmed by 7 bases and J by 1 base, leaving 10 bases between them. The chain's CDR3 is CASKTWGNTEAFF. The CDR3 DNA follows: TGTGCCAGCAAAACATGGGGGAACACTGAAGCTTTCTTT.

The V call is TRBV6-1, the J call TRBJ2-3; 8 nucleotides agree with TRBD2. With V trimmed by 5 bases and J by 4 bases, 17 bases remained unmatched. CDR1 is MNHNS and CDR2 is SASEGT in the germline V gene. The CDR3 extends over 18 amino acids. CDR3 region: CASSRTRGGSNNADTQYF. CDR3 coding DNA: TGTGCCAGCAGTCGAACACGGGGGGGCAGTAATAATGCAGATACGCAGTATTTT.

This clonotype was counted a few times. The chain recombines TRBV29-1 with TRBJ2-1; TRBD2 matches 7 bases. This CDR3 contains 14 residues. Germline V lookup: CDR1 SQVTM, CDR2 ANQGSEA. Trimming at V came to 5 bases and at J to 1 base, leaving 5 bases not matched to a gene. CDR3 in DNA: TGCAGCGTTAGCGGGGAGACGTCCTACAATGAGCAGTTCTTC. As protein: CSVSGETSYNEQFF.

The CDR3 loop is CASRKRGGGEQFF. The DNA of the CDR3 is TGCGCCAGCAGGAAGCGGGGGGGCGGTGAGCAGTTCTTC. The chain is built from TRBV5-1 and TRBJ2-1; TRBD2 agrees at 10 bases. The V segment lost 5 bases and the J segment 9 bases; nucleotides outside the gene matches: 5. Germline loops: CDR1 SGHRS, CDR2 YFSETQ. CDR3 length: 13 amino acids.

This clonotype was picked up many times. The chain links TRBV12-3 or TRBV12-4 to TRBJ1-2; TRBD1 agrees at 7 bases. V shed 5 bases, J shed 4 bases, and the junction held 7 bases outside the gene matches. The CDR3 loop spans 14 amino acids. The CDR3, as DNA: TGTGCCAGCAGTGCCCAGGGGGTAAGCTATGGCTACACCTTC. Protein product: CASSAQGVSYGYTF.

The rearrangement uses TRBV7-9 and TRBJ2-5, with D possibly matching TRBD2 (5 bases). Germline CDR1 and CDR2: SEHNR and FQNEAQ (reference sequence). CDR3 length equals 15 residues. Trimming removed 3 bases from V and 2 bases from J, with 13 bases in between. CDR3 coding DNA: TGTGCCAGCAGCTTCGGGATAGGGCTGCAAGAGACCCAGTACTTC. Protein product: CASSFGIGLQETQYF.

This clonotype was detected many times. The gene calls are TRBV7-6 and TRBJ2-1; TRBD2 agrees at 8 bases. The CDR3 has 16 amino acids. Per germline, CDR1 SGHVS and CDR2 FNYEAQ. Trimming cost V 5 bases and J 0 bases; bases outside gene matches: 6. CDR3 nucleotides: TGTGCCAGCAGCCCTTTAGCGGGAAGCTCCTACAATGAGCAGTTCTTC. The encoded protein is CASSPLAGSSYNEQFF.